Following are 5 T cell receptor beta chains from one sample sequenced in a study of T cell changes during pregnancy in multiple sclerosis. Clones were read by immunoSEQ multiplex PCR, and TCRdb kept only the in-frame ones, dropping some. This sample has approximately 46,000 clones, with 80% to 90% found just once. Here the sequenced sample was CD4+ T cells from peripheral blood mononuclear cells, taken after pregnancy. These receptor sequences come from a female donor with multiple sclerosis, enrolled in a pregnancy study.

This clone was picked up one time. The rearrangement uses TRBV2 and TRBJ2-1, with no clear D. This CDR3 is 13 amino acids long. Germline V gene sequence: CDR1 SNHLY, CDR2 FYNNEI. The V gene lost 6 bases and the J gene lost 0 bases, with 6 bases spanning the gap. The CDR3 spells CASRASSYNEQFF. DNA of the CDR3: TGTGCCAGCAGGGCTAGCTCCTACAATGAGCAGTTCTTC.

The rearrangement links TRBV12-5 to TRBJ2-3; 11 nucleotides line up with TRBD2. V shed 5 bases and J 0 bases; nucleotides not matched to a gene: 4. The germline gives CDR1 LGHNT, CDR2 FRNRAP. The CDR3 is 16 residues long. In DNA, the CDR3 is TGTGCTAGTGGTGATGGGACTAGCGGAAGCACAGATACGCAGTATTTT. The encoded protein is CASGDGTSGSTDTQYF.

This chain connects TRBV5-1 to TRBJ2-2, with TRBD1 as a possible D gene (6 bases). This CDR3 contains 17 residues. Looked up from germline, CDR1 is SGHRS and CDR2 is YFSETQ. Trimming left V 6 bases short and J 2 bases short, with 20 bases between. The CDR3 loop reads CASNTKTGSLNTGELFF. CDR3 in DNA: TGCGCCAGCAACACAAAGACAGGCTCCTTAAACACCGGGGAGCTGTTTTTT.

This rearrangement joins TRBV29-1 to TRBJ2-5; D may be TRBD1 (6 bases). The V end was cut by 6 bases, the J end by 4 bases, with 18 bases between. The CDR3 runs to 14 residues. CDR1 and CDR2 from the germline V gene are SQVTM and ANQGSEA. The CDR3 DNA follows: TGCAGCGTCGTGGGGGCCGAAGGAGGAGAGACCCAGTACTTC. This translates into CSVVGAEGGETQYF.

V usage is TRBV11-2 and J usage is TRBJ2-1; 10 bases are shared with TRBD2. V lost 2 bases and J lost 6; bases outside the gene matches: 7. The CDR3 length is 16 residues. CDR1 and CDR2 from the germline V gene are SGHAT and FQNNGV. The CDR3 reads CASSLRSASGSNEQFF. The DNA of the CDR3 is TGTGCCAGCAGCTTAAGGTCGGCTAGCGGGAGCAATGAGCAGTTCTTC. Full variable domain (missing parts from reference TRBV11-2 and TRBJ2-1): EAGVAQSPRYKIIEKRQSVAFWCNPISGHATLYWYQQILGQGPKLLIQFQNNGVVDDSQLPKDRFSAERLKGVDSTLKIQPAKLEDSAVYLCASSLRSASGSNEQFFGPGTRLTVL.